This record covers a single TCR beta chain. As yet, its antigen is unknown. This record comes from a study of cytomegalovirus exposure and HLA in healthy donors. General study points: Data from an earlier analysis indicated that most TCR beta V segments were productive either about 87% or about 30% of the time. A later analysis reported that several of the most significant clusters appeared to be linked to common viral pathogens, among them Epstein-Barr virus.

A multiplex PCR was run with 60 Vbeta primers and 13 Jbeta primers. The repertoire was sequenced with immunoSEQ multiplex PCR; TCRdb's copy has only in-frame clones and lacks some. This sample yields about 98,000 clones, of which roughly 60% are seen a single time; 4.8% belongs to the top ten. CDR1 is LNHDA, CDR2 SQIVND, per germline (reference sequence). The CDR3 sequence is 15 residues long. Unmatched junction bases numbered 6, after V lost 1 base and J lost 4 bases. The V and J genes are TRBV19 and TRBJ2-7; 8 nucleotides align to TRBD1. The sequencing input was PBMCs. This clonotype was obtained from a human donor in good health. As DNA, the CDR3 is TGTGCCAGTAGTATAGGCCAGGGGGCGGATTACGAGCAGTACTTC. Residues: CASSIGQGADYEQYF.